The rows below give T cell receptor beta chains drawn from one sample of a study of shared clonotypes between healthy human individuals. Generated by immunoSEQ multiplex PCR, the TCRdb table keeps only in-frame clones and is missing some. This sample has about 2.2 million clones, with roughly 95% found just once. Specimen: naive CD8+ T cells from PBMCs. These receptors all stem from a man between 18 and 35 years old in good health. Some clones in this sample may be carry-over from other donors' samples. The CDR3 runs from the conserved cysteine through the conserved F or W.

v_gene	j_gene	CDR3aa
TRBV5-1	TRBJ2-1	CASSSLAGGTNEQFF
TRBV27	TRBJ2-2	CASSSPFRENTGELFF
TRBV7-9	TRBJ2-1	CASSPGTSLEEQFF
TRBV27	TRBJ2-1	CASSLGEYNEQFF
TRBV6-1	TRBJ1-1	CASSEVGGGTEAFF
TRBV7-8	TRBJ2-3	CASNPTGSQKDTQYF
TRBV27	TRBJ2-3	CASSLLAGTPTDTQYF
TRBV7-6	TRBJ2-7	CASSFASGSYEQYF
TRBV27	TRBJ2-1	CASSLSGRGAYNEQFF
TRBV27	TRBJ1-1	CASSPGARTEAFF
TRBV9	TRBJ1-5	CASSADWSLQPQHF
TRBV5-1	TRBJ2-7	CASSFIQGVGDEQYF
TRBV7-9	TRBJ1-5	CASSLGGLNQPQHF
TRBV6-5	TRBJ2-1	CASSLLREPYNEQFF
TRBV11-2	TRBJ1-1	CASSLYRGRNTEAFF